This is a list of T cell receptor beta chains from one sample in a study of shared clonotypes between healthy human individuals. Assay: immunoSEQ multiplex PCR; the TCRdb copy retains only in-frame clones and omits some. Among 600,000 or so clones listed, 95% were seen once. Material: naive CD8+ T cells sorted from blood. These receptors originate from a woman in her 30s in good health. CDR3s include the opening cysteine and the closing phenylalanine or tryptophan. Each record gives: clone size, D gene, CDR3 length, J gene, V gene, CDR3 DNA, CDR3 protein. The D gene is left open where the match is weak. Some rows mark clone size as missing; the rest say once, few, many or name a class of expanded clone.

abundance: .
d_gene: .
len: 14
j_gene: TRBJ2-7
v_gene: TRBV6-1
CDR3nt: TGTGCCAGCAGCAACCGGGACTTCTCCTACGAGCAGTACTTC
CDR3aa: CASSNRDFSYEQYF

abundance: once
d_gene: TRBD2
len: 13
j_gene: TRBJ2-7
v_gene: TRBV28
CDR3nt: TGTGCCAGTGGACTAGCGGGACCCTACGAGCAGTACTTC
CDR3aa: CASGLAGPYEQYF

abundance: .
d_gene: .
len: 14
j_gene: TRBJ2-7
v_gene: TRBV7-8
CDR3nt: TGTGCCAGCAGCTTAGCGGGACCCTCCTACGAGCAGTACTTC
CDR3aa: CASSLAGPSYEQYF

abundance: .
d_gene: .
len: 16
j_gene: TRBJ1-2
v_gene: TRBV6-1
CDR3nt: TGTGCCAGCAGTGAAGAGGCTACAGACTTTAACTATGGCTACACCTTC
CDR3aa: CASSEEATDFNYGYTF

abundance: .
d_gene: .
len: 12
j_gene: TRBJ2-1
v_gene: TRBV7-2
CDR3nt: TGTGCCAGCAGCTTACACAATGATGAGCAGTTCTTC
CDR3aa: CASSLHNDEQFF

abundance: .
d_gene: TRBD2
len: 13
j_gene: TRBJ2-1
v_gene: TRBV28
CDR3nt: TGTGCCAGCAGTTTTTGGGGGGGCAATGAGCAGTTCTTC
CDR3aa: CASSFWGGNEQFF

abundance: .
d_gene: .
len: 16
j_gene: TRBJ2-3
v_gene: TRBV7-8
CDR3nt: TGTGCCAGCAGCTTAGCCGTATCGTGGGGCACAGATACGCAGTATTTT
CDR3aa: CASSLAVSWGTDTQYF

abundance: .
d_gene: .
len: 15
j_gene: TRBJ2-2
v_gene: TRBV7-9
CDR3nt: TGTGCCAGCAGCTTGTCAATAAGTTACACCGGGGAGCTGTTTTTT
CDR3aa: CASSLSISYTGELFF

abundance: .
d_gene: .
len: 17
j_gene: TRBJ1-1
v_gene: TRBV27
CDR3nt: TGTGCCAGCAGTTGGGGGGCTGCCGTGGGTTTGAACACTGAAGCTTTCTTT
CDR3aa: CASSWGAAVGLNTEAFF

abundance: once
d_gene: .
len: 12
j_gene: TRBJ2-7
v_gene: TRBV27
CDR3nt: TGTGCCAGCAGGGGGACATCTAACGAGCAGTACTTC
CDR3aa: CASRGTSNEQYF

abundance: few
d_gene: .
len: 13
j_gene: TRBJ2-7
v_gene: TRBV7-9
CDR3nt: TGTGCCAGCAGCTTAGGACCCTCCTACGAGCAGTACTTC
CDR3aa: CASSLGPSYEQYF

abundance: .
d_gene: TRBD2
len: 16
j_gene: TRBJ2-1
v_gene: TRBV27
CDR3nt: TGTGCCAGCAGTTTCTTTTCGGGAGGGGCCTACAATGAGCAGTTCTTC
CDR3aa: CASSFFSGGAYNEQFF

abundance: .
d_gene: .
len: 14
j_gene: TRBJ2-1
v_gene: TRBV27
CDR3nt: TGTGCCAGCAGTTTCCGCGGCAGGGGCGATGAGCAGTTCTTC
CDR3aa: CASSFRGRGDEQFF

abundance: .
d_gene: .
len: 15
j_gene: TRBJ2-1
v_gene: TRBV10-1
CDR3nt: TGCGCCAGCAGTGTTTCGGGCAGCTCCTACAATGAGCAGTTCTTC
CDR3aa: CASSVSGSSYNEQFF

abundance: .
d_gene: .
len: 15
j_gene: TRBJ1-2
v_gene: TRBV9
CDR3nt: TGTGCCAGCAGCGGTTTAAGGGGGATTCAGTATGGCTACACCTTC
CDR3aa: CASSGLRGIQYGYTF

abundance: .
d_gene: TRBD1
len: 14
j_gene: TRBJ2-5
v_gene: TRBV5-1
CDR3nt: TGCGCCAGCAGCCTCCAGGGGGCACAAGAGACCCAGTACTTC
CDR3aa: CASSLQGAQETQYF

abundance: .
d_gene: TRBD1
len: 15
j_gene: TRBJ2-7
v_gene: TRBV5-6
CDR3nt: TGTGCCAGCAGCTCTAGACAGGGGGGCTCCTACGAGCAGTACTTC
CDR3aa: CASSSRQGGSYEQYF

abundance: .
d_gene: TRBD1
len: 16
j_gene: TRBJ2-7
v_gene: TRBV27
CDR3nt: TGTGCCAGCAGTCCACTGGGACAGCTGGGTTCCTACGAGCAGTACTTC
CDR3aa: CASSPLGQLGSYEQYF

abundance: .
d_gene: TRBD1
len: 15
j_gene: TRBJ2-3
v_gene: TRBV7-3
CDR3nt: TGTGCCAGCAGCTTAGATGGCAGGGGGCAAGATACGCAGTATTTT
CDR3aa: CASSLDGRGQDTQYF

abundance: .
d_gene: .
len: 12
j_gene: TRBJ1-1
v_gene: TRBV7-9
CDR3nt: TGTGCCAGCAGCCCCCAGGGGACTGAAGCTTTCTTT
CDR3aa: CASSPQGTEAFF

abundance: .
d_gene: .
len: 15
j_gene: TRBJ1-3
v_gene: TRBV27
CDR3nt: TGTGCCAGCAGTTTAACAGTCAACCCTGGAAACACCATATATTTT
CDR3aa: CASSLTVNPGNTIYF

abundance: .
d_gene: TRBD2
len: 14
j_gene: TRBJ2-1
v_gene: TRBV29-1
CDR3nt: TGCAGCGTTGGTCCAGCGGGAGGGTTCTATGAGCAGTTCTTC
CDR3aa: CSVGPAGGFYEQFF

abundance: .
d_gene: .
len: 16
j_gene: TRBJ2-7
v_gene: TRBV23-1
CDR3nt: TGCGCCAGCAGTCAGGGACCGGGGAGGCTCTCCTACGAGCAGTACTTC
CDR3aa: CASSQGPGRLSYEQYF

abundance: .
d_gene: .
len: 13
j_gene: TRBJ2-1
v_gene: TRBV7-9
CDR3nt: TGTGCCAGCAGCTTAGGTGGGGTAAGCGGGCAGTTCTTC
CDR3aa: CASSLGGVSGQFF

abundance: .
d_gene: TRBD2
len: 16
j_gene: TRBJ2-7
v_gene: TRBV11-2
CDR3nt: TGTGCCAGCAGCACCCGGACTAGCGGGAGCCAAAGCGAGCAGTACTTC
CDR3aa: CASSTRTSGSQSEQYF

abundance: .
d_gene: .
len: 13
j_gene: TRBJ2-2
v_gene: TRBV19
CDR3nt: TGTGCCAGTAGTCCAGGGGTGGGCGGGGAGCTGTTTTTT
CDR3aa: CASSPGVGGELFF

abundance: .
d_gene: .
len: 14
j_gene: TRBJ2-1
v_gene: TRBV9
CDR3nt: TGTGCCAGCAGCCCGTTGGGCTCCTACAATGAGCAGTTCTTC
CDR3aa: CASSPLGSYNEQFF

abundance: .
d_gene: .
len: 17
j_gene: TRBJ2-1
v_gene: TRBV12-2
CDR3nt: TGTGCAAGTCGCTTAGGGGACGTGCGAAGCTCCTACAATGAGCAGTTCTTC
CDR3aa: CASRLGDVRSSYNEQFF

abundance: .
d_gene: .
len: 16
j_gene: TRBJ2-7
v_gene: TRBV21-1
CDR3nt: TGTGCCAGCAGCAAAGCGCTCCGGACAGGCTCCTACGAGCAGTACTTC
CDR3aa: CASSKALRTGSYEQYF

abundance: .
d_gene: TRBD2
len: 15
j_gene: TRBJ2-7
v_gene: TRBV11-1
CDR3nt: TGTGCCAGCAGCGGGGAGGGGACCCGATCCTACGAGCAGTACTTC
CDR3aa: CASSGEGTRSYEQYF

abundance: .
d_gene: TRBD2
len: 15
j_gene: TRBJ2-7
v_gene: TRBV5-4
CDR3nt: TGTGCCAGCAGCTTGACTAGCGGGAGGGCCTACGAGCAGTACTTC
CDR3aa: CASSLTSGRAYEQYF

abundance: once
d_gene: .
len: 13
j_gene: TRBJ2-1
v_gene: TRBV6-5
CDR3nt: TGTGCCAGCAGTAAAGGACGGGTCAATGAGCAGTTCTTC
CDR3aa: CASSKGRVNEQFF

abundance: .
d_gene: TRBD1
len: 17
j_gene: TRBJ2-2
v_gene: TRBV15
CDR3nt: TGTGCCACCAGCAAAGACCTCGCGACAGGGCGGGCCGGGGAGCTGTTTTTT
CDR3aa: CATSKDLATGRAGELFF

abundance: .
d_gene: .
len: 13
j_gene: TRBJ1-1
v_gene: TRBV9
CDR3nt: TGTGCCAGCAGCATAGGACAGAGGACTGAAGCTTTCTTT
CDR3aa: CASSIGQRTEAFF

abundance: .
d_gene: TRBD2
len: 15
j_gene: TRBJ2-7
v_gene: TRBV27
CDR3nt: TGTGCCAGCAGTATCCGGACTAGCGGGGCTTACGAGCAGTACTTC
CDR3aa: CASSIRTSGAYEQYF

abundance: .
d_gene: TRBD1
len: 16
j_gene: TRBJ2-2
v_gene: TRBV5-1
CDR3nt: TGCGCCAGCAGCGTAGGGACAGGGGGTGAATCCGGGGAGCTGTTTTTT
CDR3aa: CASSVGTGGESGELFF

abundance: .
d_gene: .
len: 14
j_gene: TRBJ2-1
v_gene: TRBV15
CDR3nt: TGTGCCACCAGCAGAGGTGCCGTCAGGGATGAGCAGTTCTTC
CDR3aa: CATSRGAVRDEQFF

abundance: .
d_gene: .
len: 16
j_gene: TRBJ1-1
v_gene: TRBV19
CDR3nt: TGTGCCAGTAGTAGACCACAGGGCTACTTGAACACTGAAGCTTTCTTT
CDR3aa: CASSRPQGYLNTEAFF

abundance: .
d_gene: TRBD2
len: 18
j_gene: TRBJ2-7
v_gene: TRBV7-2
CDR3nt: TGTGCCAGCAGCTTAGGGTTGTTTGGACTAGCGATTCAATCCGAGCAGTACTTC
CDR3aa: CASSLGLFGLAIQSEQYF

abundance: .
d_gene: .
len: 13
j_gene: TRBJ2-7
v_gene: TRBV7-8
CDR3nt: TGTGCCAGCAGCCCCACTAACACAGACGAGCAGTACTTC
CDR3aa: CASSPTNTDEQYF

abundance: .
d_gene: .
len: 15
j_gene: TRBJ2-7
v_gene: TRBV4-1
CDR3nt: TGCGCCAGCAGCCAGTCCGGGAGCAGACAAGGCGAGCAGTACTTC
CDR3aa: CASSQSGSRQGEQYF

abundance: .
d_gene: .
len: 12
j_gene: TRBJ2-2
v_gene: TRBV5-6
CDR3nt: TGTGCCAGCAGCCCCGGACTCGGGGAGCTGTTTTTT
CDR3aa: CASSPGLGELFF

abundance: .
d_gene: .
len: 17
j_gene: TRBJ2-1
v_gene: TRBV10-3
CDR3nt: TGTGCCATCAGTGAGTCTACCTCCTCTGTCACCTACAATGAGCAGTTCTTC
CDR3aa: CAISESTSSVTYNEQFF

abundance: .
d_gene: TRBD1
len: 14
j_gene: TRBJ2-7
v_gene: TRBV13
CDR3nt: TGTGCCAGCAGCTTTGACAGGGTCCCCTACGAGCAGTACTTC
CDR3aa: CASSFDRVPYEQYF

abundance: .
d_gene: TRBD1
len: 15
j_gene: TRBJ1-4
v_gene: TRBV11-2
CDR3nt: TGTGCCAGCAGCCCTGGGGACAGGGGGCGGGAAAAACTGTTTTTT
CDR3aa: CASSPGDRGREKLFF